This T cell receptor beta chain was retrieved from a study of PD-L1 blockade in urothelial cancer. Added to each PCR by spiking were synthetic TCR analog templates. Repertoires were generated with immunoSEQ multiplex PCR, while TCRdb's copy carries only in-frame clones and drops some. The table includes some 50,000 clones, around 85% detected once. The time point here: pretreatment peripheral blood. The CDR3 has 15 amino acids. J was trimmed by 0 bases and V by 5 bases; bases with no gene match: 4. CDR1 and CDR2 (germline): SNHLY, FYNNEI. Specimen: PBMCs, collected around atezolizumab (anti-PD-L1) treatment. The clonotype originates from a woman aged 60 to 75 with urothelial cancer. The J gene is TRBJ2-3, the V gene TRBV2; 8 bases agree with TRBD2. CDR3 sequence (DNA): TGTGCCAGCAGTACTAGCGGACCTAGCACAGATACGCAGTATTTT. Residues: CASSTSGPSTDTQYF.